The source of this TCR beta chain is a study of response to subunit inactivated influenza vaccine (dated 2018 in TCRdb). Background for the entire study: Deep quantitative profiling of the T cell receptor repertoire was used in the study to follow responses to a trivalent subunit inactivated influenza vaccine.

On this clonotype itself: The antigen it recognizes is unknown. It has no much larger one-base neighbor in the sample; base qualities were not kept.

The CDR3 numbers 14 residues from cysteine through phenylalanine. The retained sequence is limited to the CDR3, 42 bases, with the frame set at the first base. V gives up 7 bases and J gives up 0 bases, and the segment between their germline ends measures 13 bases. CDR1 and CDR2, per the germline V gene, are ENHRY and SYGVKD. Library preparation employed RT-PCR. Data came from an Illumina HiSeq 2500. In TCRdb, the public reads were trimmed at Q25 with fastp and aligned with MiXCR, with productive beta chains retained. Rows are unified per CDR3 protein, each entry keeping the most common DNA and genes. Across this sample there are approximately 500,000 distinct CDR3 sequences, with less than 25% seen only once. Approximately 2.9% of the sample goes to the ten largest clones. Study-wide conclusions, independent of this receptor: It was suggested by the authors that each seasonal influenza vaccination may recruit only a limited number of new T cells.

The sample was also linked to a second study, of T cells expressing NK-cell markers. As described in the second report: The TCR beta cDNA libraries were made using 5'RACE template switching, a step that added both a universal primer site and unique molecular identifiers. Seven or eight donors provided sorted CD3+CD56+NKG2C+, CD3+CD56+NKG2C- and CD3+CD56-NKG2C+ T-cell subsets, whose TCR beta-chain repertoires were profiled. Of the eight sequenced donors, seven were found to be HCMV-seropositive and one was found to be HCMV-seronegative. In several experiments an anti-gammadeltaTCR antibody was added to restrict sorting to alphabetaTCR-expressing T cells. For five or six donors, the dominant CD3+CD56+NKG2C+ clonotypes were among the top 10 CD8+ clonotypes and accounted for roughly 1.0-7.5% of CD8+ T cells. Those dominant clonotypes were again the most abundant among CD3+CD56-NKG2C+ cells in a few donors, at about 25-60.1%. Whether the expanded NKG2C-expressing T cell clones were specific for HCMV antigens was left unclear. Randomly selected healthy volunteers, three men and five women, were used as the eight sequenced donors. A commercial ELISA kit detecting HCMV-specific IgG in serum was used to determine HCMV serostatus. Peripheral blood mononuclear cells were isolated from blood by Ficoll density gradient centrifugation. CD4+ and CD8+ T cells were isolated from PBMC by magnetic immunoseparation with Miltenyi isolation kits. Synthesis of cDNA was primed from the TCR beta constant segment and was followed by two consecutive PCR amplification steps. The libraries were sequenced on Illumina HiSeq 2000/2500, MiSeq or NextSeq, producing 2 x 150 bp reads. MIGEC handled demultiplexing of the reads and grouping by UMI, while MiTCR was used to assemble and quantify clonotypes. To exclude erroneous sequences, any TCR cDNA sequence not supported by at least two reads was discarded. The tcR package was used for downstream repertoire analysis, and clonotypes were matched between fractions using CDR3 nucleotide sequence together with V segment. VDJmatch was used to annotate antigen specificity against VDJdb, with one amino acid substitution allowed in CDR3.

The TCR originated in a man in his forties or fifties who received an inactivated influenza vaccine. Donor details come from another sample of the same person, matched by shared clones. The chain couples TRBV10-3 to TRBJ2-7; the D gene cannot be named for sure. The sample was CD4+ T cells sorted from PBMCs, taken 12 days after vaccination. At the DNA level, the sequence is TGTGCCATCACCCAGAGGCCCAGCTCCTACGAGCAGTACTTC. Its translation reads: CAITQRPSSYEQYF.